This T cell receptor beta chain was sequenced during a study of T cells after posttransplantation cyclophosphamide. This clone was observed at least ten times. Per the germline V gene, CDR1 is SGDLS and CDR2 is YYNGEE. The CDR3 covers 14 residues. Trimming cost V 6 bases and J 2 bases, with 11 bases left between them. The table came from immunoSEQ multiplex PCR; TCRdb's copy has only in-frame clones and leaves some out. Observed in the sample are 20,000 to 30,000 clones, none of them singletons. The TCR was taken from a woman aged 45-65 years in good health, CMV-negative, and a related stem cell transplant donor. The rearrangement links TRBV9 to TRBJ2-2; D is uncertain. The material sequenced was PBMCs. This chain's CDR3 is CASMQVANTGELFF. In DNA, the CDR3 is TGTGCCAGCATGCAGGTTGCTAACACCGGGGAGCTGTTTTTT.